This TCR beta chain was captured by sequencing in a study of high-grade serous ovarian cancer treatment subgroups. Looking at the study overall: On average, 14,192 reads and 6,000 to 8,000 unique TCR beta rearrangements were obtained per sample.

Tumor samples were taken before definitive surgery or chemotherapy. The table came from immunoSEQ multiplex PCR; TCRdb's copy has only in-frame clones and leaves some out. The sample includes 6,000 to 7,000 clones, about 81% seen only once; the top ten take about 10%. Notes on the study in general: Higher neoantigen levels went with greater TCR clonal relatedness.

A remark on this clone: Its matching antigen is unknown.

The sequence was collected from a human donor with high-grade serous ovarian cancer. The sample was tumor tissue.

CDR3 in amino acids: CASSTGTSGRGETQYF. The CDR3 nucleotides read TGTGCCAGCAGTACCGGGACTAGCGGGAGAGGGGAGACCCAGTACTTC. The chain employs TRBV25-1 and TRBJ2-5; 14 positions match TRBD2. Germline V gene lookup returns CDR1 MGHDK and CDR2 SYGVNS. This CDR3 region has 16 residues. J gave up 5 bases and V 5 bases, and 7 bases lay outside the gene matches.